This entry lists 20 T cell receptor beta chains sequenced from one sample in a study of blood T cell repertoires in COVID-19. Using immunoSEQ multiplex PCR, the repertoire was profiled, and TCRdb retains in-frame clones only, with some absent. The sample holds around 280,000 clones, around 85% seen once. Input material: peripheral blood. These receptors were taken from a woman between 50 and 59 years old with active or convalescent COVID-19.

The gene calls are TRBV3-1 (or the pseudogene TRBV3-2) and TRBJ2-3, with TRBD2 identical over 10 bases. Germline V lookup: CDR1 LGHDT, CDR2 YNNKEL (reference sequence). This CDR3 is 17 amino acids long. The V gene end was trimmed by 5 bases and the J gene end by 1 base; junction bases not matched to a gene: 9. CDR3 nucleotides: TGTGCCAGCAGCTCATTATTAGCGGGAGGTGGCACAGATACGCAGTATTTT. Its protein product is CASSSLLAGGGTDTQYF.

V gene TRBV2 combines with J gene TRBJ2-1, with 7 bases aligning to TRBD1. Germline V gives CDR1 SNHLY, CDR2 FYNNEI. V trimming: 3 bases; J trimming: 5 bases; junction bases outside the gene matches: 22. The CDR3 loop spans 20 amino acids. Here the CDR3 reads CASSDTEGAWGQSLNNEQFF. Written as DNA, the CDR3 is TGTGCCAGCAGTGACACAGAGGGGGCTTGGGGGCAGAGCCTTAACAATGAGCAGTTCTTC.

The chain links TRBV7-9 to TRBJ1-6, with a weak D call TRBD1 (6 bases). Germline V gene lookup returns CDR1 SEHNR and CDR2 FQNEAQ (reference sequence). The CDR3 length is 15 residues. V lost 4 bases and J lost 9, with 16 bases in between. DNA of the CDR3: TGTGCCAGCAGCTGGGGACAAACAACCGCTTCACCCCTCCACTTT. Protein: CASSWGQTTASPLHF.

This sequence joins TRBV5-4 and TRBJ2-1; TRBD2 might be the D (6 bases). V lost 0 bases and J lost 1, with 11 bases in between. The CDR3 covers 16 residues. Germline V gene data show CDR1 as SGHNT and CDR2 as YYREEE (reference sequence). CDR3 in amino acids: CASSLGRDASYNEQFF. CDR3 nucleotides: TGTGCCAGCAGCTTGGGGCGGGACGCTTCCTACAATGAGCAGTTCTTC.

The chain combines TRBV7-9 with TRBJ2-5; the D gene is possibly TRBD1 (6 bases). This CDR3 is 13 amino acids long. The germline V and J ends were trimmed by 0 bases and 4 bases, with 6 bases remaining between them. Germline V gives CDR1 SEHNR, CDR2 FQNEAQ (reference sequence). CDR3 residues: CASSLAGAETQYF. Here the CDR3 DNA reads TGTGCCAGCAGCTTAGCGGGGGCAGAGACCCAGTACTTC.

J is TRBJ2-5 and V is TRBV15; no reliable D call. The length of the CDR3 is 13 residues. Trimming stripped 0 bases from V and 6 bases from J, with 8 bases between. Germline V gene lookup returns CDR1 LNHNV and CDR2 YYDKDF (reference sequence). The CDR3 sequence: CATSRDGQKTQYF. The CDR3 DNA reads TGTGCCACCAGCAGAGATGGGCAGAAGACCCAGTACTTC. The whole variable domain, remainder taken from reference TRBV15 and TRBJ2-5, is DAMVIQNPRYQVTQFGKPVTLSCSQTLNHNVMYWYQQKSSQAPKLLFHYYDKDFNNEADTPDNFQSRRPNTSFCFLDIRSPGLGDTAMYLCATSRDGQKTQYFGPGTRLLVL.

Only a few counts were recorded for this clone. Relative to the germline gene, one junction end is altered; a read error may explain this. This chain connects TRBV29-1 to TRBJ1-1, with D hard to call. From germline, CDR1 is SQVTM and CDR2 ANQGSEA. This CDR3 contains 11 residues. CDR3 in amino acids: CSAETAGAAFF. The CDR3 DNA follows: TGCAGCGCTGAAACGGCAGGCGCAGCTTTCTTT.

This chain uses TRBV27 with TRBJ1-4, with D possibly matching TRBD1 (5 bases). The CDR3 has 13 amino acids. V was shortened by 3 bases and J by 9 bases, with 11 bases between the two germline ends. Germline CDR1 MNHEY, CDR2 SMNVEV (reference sequence). The CDR3 here is CASSFGGTKKLFF. The CDR3 DNA sequence: TGTGCCAGCAGTTTTGGCGGGACTAAAAAACTGTTTTTT.

The genes are TRBV30 and TRBJ2-7; tentative D call: TRBD1 (5 bases). CDR3 size: 13 residues. CDR1 is GTSNPN and CDR2 is SVGIG in the germline V gene (reference sequence). V was shortened by 1 base and J by 4 bases, with 11 bases between the two germline ends. CDR3 residues: CAWSAQDRYEQYF. In nucleotides, the CDR3 is TGTGCCTGGAGTGCACAGGACCGTTACGAGCAGTACTTC.

The chain uses TRBV10-3 and TRBJ2-1; D call uncertain. Trimming cost V 0 bases and J 5 bases, with 11 bases left between them. There are 15 residues in the CDR3. The germline V gene encodes CDR1 ENHRY and CDR2 SYGVKD. For the CDR3, the DNA is TGTGCCATCAGTGAGTCGAGGTCCAGACACAATGAGCAGTTCTTC. Translated: CAISESRSRHNEQFF.

This rearrangement joins TRBV5-1 to TRBJ2-1; D gene uncertain. This CDR3 is 13 amino acids long. CDR1 is SGHRS and CDR2 is YFSETQ in the germline V gene. The germline V and J ends were trimmed by 3 bases and 8 bases, with 12 bases remaining between them. CDR3 DNA: TGCGCCAGCAGCTCACTCCCCGACTATGAGCAGTTCTTC. Translating gives CASSSLPDYEQFF.

The rearrangement uses TRBV3-1 (or the pseudogene TRBV3-2) and TRBJ2-5, with 7 bases fitting TRBD1. The ends lost 0 bases at V and 5 bases at J; junction bases unmatched: 6. Germline CDR1 and CDR2: LGHDT and YNNKEL (reference sequence). The CDR3 is 15 residues long. The CDR3 protein is CASSQDRGMTETQYF. CDR3 nucleotides: TGTGCCAGCAGCCAAGACAGGGGGATGACGGAGACCCAGTACTTC.

The chain uses TRBV7-9 and TRBJ1-2; D ambiguous. Trimming took off 5 bases at V and 4 bases at J, with 20 bases between the two ends. Germline V gene lookup returns CDR1 SEHNR and CDR2 FQNEAQ (reference sequence). CDR3 length: 16 amino acids. Here the CDR3 DNA reads TGTGCCAGCAGCCCCAACCGTGGCCGGGGTCCCTATGGCTACACCTTC. It encodes CASSPNRGRGPYGYTF.

This rearrangement joins TRBV9 to TRBJ1-2, with 7 bases fitting TRBD1. CDR3 length: 15 residues. Germline lookup yields CDR1 SGDLS and CDR2 YYNGEE. V lost 0 bases and J lost 6; bases outside the gene matches: 8. The CDR3: CASSVAPGGSNGYTF. The CDR3, as DNA: TGTGCCAGCAGCGTAGCACCAGGGGGTTCTAATGGCTACACCTTC.

The V and J genes are TRBV2 and TRBJ2-7; TRBD1 matches at 7 bases. The ends lost 5 bases at V and 6 bases at J; junction bases unmatched: 10. CDR1 is SNHLY, CDR2 FYNNEI, per germline. This CDR3 contains 14 residues. CDR3 amino acids: CASSPNRGSGEQYF. CDR3 bases: TGTGCCAGCAGTCCCAACAGGGGTTCAGGCGAGCAGTACTTC.

The chain combines TRBV6-1 with TRBJ1-6; weak D call: TRBD1 (6 bases). Germline lookup yields CDR1 MNHNS and CDR2 SASEGT. The CDR3 is 15 amino acids. V lost 0 bases and J 10 bases, leaving 13 bases between the germline ends. DNA of the CDR3: TGTGCCAGCAGTGAAGCGAGGGGGATAGTATCACCCCTCCACTTT. Its translation is CASSEARGIVSPLHF.

This chain uses TRBV28 with TRBJ1-2; 9 bases align to TRBD1. Looked up from germline, CDR1 is MDHEN and CDR2 is SYDVKM. The CDR3 consists of 14 residues. The V gene end was trimmed by 4 bases and the J gene end by 7 bases; junction bases not matched to a gene: 7. DNA of the CDR3: TGTGCCAGCAGTTCACAGGGGGCCAGGGGTGGCTACACCTTC. Protein: CASSSQGARGGYTF.

The chain is built from TRBV4-1 and TRBJ2-2; D gene unclear. V lost 2 bases to trimming and J lost 1 base, with 14 bases between them. The CDR3 has 17 amino acids. CDR1 is MGHRA, CDR2 YSYEKL, per germline. As DNA, the CDR3 is TGCGCCAGCAGCCAAAGCAGAGGTCTTTTGAACACCGGGGAGCTGTTTTTT. Protein product: CASSQSRGLLNTGELFF.

The rearrangement joins TRBV28 to TRBJ1-1, with 10 bases fitting TRBD1. The CDR3 sequence is 14 residues long. J gave up 7 bases and V 6 bases, and 8 bases lay outside the gene matches. CDR1 MDHEN and CDR2 SYDVKM come from the germline V gene. In DNA, the CDR3 is TGTGCCAGCAGCGACAGGGGGCCGGGGGTTGAAGCTTTCTTT. As protein: CASSDRGPGVEAFF.

This chain uses TRBV30 with TRBJ1-4; 10 bases match TRBD1. Germline CDR1 GTSNPN, CDR2 SVGIG (reference sequence). V shed 3 bases, J shed 10 bases, and the junction held 17 bases outside the gene matches. The length of the CDR3 is 17 residues. The CDR3 here is CAWSVRIGPRDRGKLFF. DNA for the CDR3: TGTGCCTGGAGCGTGAGAATCGGTCCGCGGGACAGGGGAAAACTGTTTTTT.